This record covers a single T cell receptor beta chain. The data were obtained in a study of T cell responses to AZD1222 COVID-19 vaccine. TCRdb's copy holds only in-frame clones and misses some; the assay was immunoSEQ multiplex PCR. The sample lists some 140,000 clones, 70% to 90% occurring once. The junction had 14 bases not matched to a gene; V was cut back by 2 bases and J by 5 bases. The germline V gene has CDR1 MNHEY and CDR2 SMNVEV (reference sequence). The CDR3 extends over 17 amino acids. The sequence was collected from an adult in good health. The V and J genes are TRBV27 and TRBJ2-7; 8 nucleotides line up with TRBD2. The input for sequencing was peripheral blood, taken on day 0 of AZD1222 vaccination. This CDR3 is CASSLAGTSARGNEQYF. The CDR3 bases are TGTGCCAGCAGTTTAGCGGGGACTAGTGCACGAGGTAACGAGCAGTACTTC.